This T cell receptor beta chain came from a study of T cell responses to AZD1222 COVID-19 vaccine. Overall study results and limits: CD4 TCRs linked to vaccination spanned spike, dominating at 160-218 and 743-854. No repertoire was sampled before or during the peak T cell response, only after it.

As concerns this clone: Its antigen is not known.

Germline CDR1 SGHRS, CDR2 YFSETQ. V dropped 4 bases and J dropped 4; count of bases not matched to a gene: 10. The CDR3 spans 16 residues. Libraries were prepared by immunoSEQ multiplex PCR; TCRdb keeps only in-frame clonotypes and omits some of them. The table lists some 100,000 clones, approximately 90% of them singletons. The chain combines TRBV5-1 with TRBJ1-1, with 10 nucleotides matching TRBD1. This TCR derives from an adult in good health. Material: peripheral blood, obtained on day 0 of AZD1222 vaccination. The CDR3 region is CASSPGQGISSTEAFF. The CDR3 DNA is TGCGCCAGCAGCCCGGGACAGGGGATTTCAAGCACTGAAGCTTTCTTT. The full variable domain, in which reference TRBV5-1 and TRBJ1-1 provide the parts outside the CDR3, is KAGVTQTPRYLIKTRGQQVTLSCSPISGHRSVSWYQQTPGQGLQFLFEYFSETQRNKGNFPGRFSGRQFSNSRSEMNVSTLELGDSALYLCASSPGQGISSTEAFFGQGTRLTVV.